The 30 T cell receptor beta chains presented below share a single source sample, sequenced in a study of shared clonotypes between healthy human individuals (dated by TCRdb to 2018 to 2020). Preparation of the library involved the immunoSEQ multiplex PCR assay. TCRdb took this table from immuneACCESS and kept in-frame rearrangements with V and J called. Such tables lack part of the clones; where checked against another copy, unresolved V genes explain under half of the gap, and the rest is unexplained. In all, the sample holds about 87,000 clones, and about half of those were seen once. The top ten hold around 16% of the sample. What was sequenced was PBMCs. These receptors originate from a woman aged 40 to 50 in good health. Some clones in this sample may be carry-over from other donors' samples.

This clone was found many times. The genes are TRBV5-8 and TRBJ1-2, with D uncertain. Trimming left V 2 bases short and J 7 bases short, with 6 bases between. Germline V lookup: CDR1 SGHTS, CDR2 YDEGEE. This CDR3 region has 11 residues. CDR3 bases: TGTGCCAGCAGCTTATTCGTTGGCTACACCTTC. Translation gives CASSLFVGYTF.

In the case of this clone: This likely came from a read error, as a far larger clone is one base away. Distinct nucleotide sequences in the sample also encode this CDR3. The chain uses TRBV28 and TRBJ1-3; D gene ambiguous. This CDR3 comprises 16 residues. V was cut by 1 base and J by 8 bases, with 18 bases left in between. Germline lookup yields CDR1 MDHEN and CDR2 SYDVKM. The CDR3 here is CASSLFGFGVFDTIYF. In nucleotides, the CDR3 is TGTGCCAGCAGTTTATTCGGATTTGGGGTCTTTGACACCATATATTTT.

The chain carries TRBV15 and TRBJ1-4; D gene uncertain. The CDR3 has 18 residues. Trimming took off 0 bases at V and 3 bases at J, with 17 bases between the two ends. The germline gives CDR1 LNHNV, CDR2 YYDKDF (reference sequence). The CDR3 is CATSRDRTPRSANEKLFF. In DNA, the CDR3 is TGTGCCACCAGCAGAGATCGGACCCCACGGTCAGCTAATGAAAAACTGTTTTTT.

The count of this clone is one. The V gene is TRBV5-1, the J gene TRBJ2-1, with a weak D call TRBD2 (5 bases). This CDR3 is 16 amino acids long. Germline V gene lookup returns CDR1 SGHRS and CDR2 YFSETQ. V was cut by 4 bases and J by 1 base, with 15 bases left in between. This CDR3 reads CASSARTLISYNEQFF. CDR3 in DNA: TGCGCCAGCAGCGCACGGACTCTGATTTCCTACAATGAGCAGTTCTTC.

This clone has a count of ten or more. J is TRBJ2-7 and V is TRBV9; the match to TRBD2 covers 8 bases. The CDR3 has 14 amino acids. The trim removed 1 base at V and 5 bases at J, leaving 5 bases unmatched. The V gene's germline CDR1 is SGDLS and CDR2 YYNGEE. CDR3 in amino acids: CASSVTGRADEQYF. The CDR3 nucleotides read TGTGCCAGCAGCGTAACCGGGAGGGCCGACGAGCAGTACTTC.

This clone has just one count. This chain links TRBV6-1 with TRBJ1-4; D possibly corresponds to TRBD1 (5 bases). The V and J ends lost 2 bases and 7 bases respectively, with 17 bases between them. The CDR3 runs to 16 residues. The V gene's germline CDR1 is MNHNS and CDR2 SASEGT. This chain's CDR3 is CASSERAGEGSEKLFF. The CDR3 nucleotides are TGTGCCAGCAGTGAAAGAGCGGGGGAAGGAAGTGAAAAACTGTTTTTT.

This chain uses TRBV19 with TRBJ1-1, with unresolved D. Trimming removed 3 bases at V and 1 base at J, with 12 bases between. The CDR3 covers 15 residues. The germline gives CDR1 LNHDA, CDR2 SQIVND (reference sequence). The CDR3, as DNA: TGTGCCAGTAGTATTTCATTGGTCACGAACACTGAAGCTTTCTTT. It specifies CASSISLVTNTEAFF.

This rearrangement joins TRBV7-9 to TRBJ1-3; weak D call: TRBD1 (5 bases). CDR3 size: 16 residues. The ends were cut back, 2 bases at V and 4 bases at J, with 15 bases in the middle. Germline V lookup: CDR1 SEHNR, CDR2 FQNEAQ (reference sequence). The CDR3 loop is CASSLLGALEGNTIYF. CDR3 nucleotides: TGTGCCAGCAGCTTACTCGGGGCCCTCGAGGGAAACACCATATATTTT.

As regards this clone: This may be a read error: a much more frequent sequence differs by one nucleotide. The rearrangement links TRBV28 to TRBJ1-4, with a weak D call TRBD1 (6 bases). The V end lost 3 bases, the J end lost 3 bases, and 11 bases lay between the germline ends. The CDR3 has 15 amino acids. Germline V gene sequence: CDR1 MDHEN, CDR2 SYDVKM. The CDR3 here is CASSLGGRSNEKLFF. The CDR3 bases are TGTGCCAGCAGTTTGGGGGGCAGATCTAATGAAAAACTGTTTTTT.

The sample holds a few counts of this clone. The chain links TRBV27 to TRBJ2-1; 9 nucleotides match TRBD2. Unmatched junction bases numbered 5, after V lost 2 bases and J lost 0 bases. Germline V gene sequence: CDR1 MNHEY, CDR2 SMNVEV (reference sequence). The CDR3 covers 17 residues. The CDR3 spells CASSLLAGRSSYNEQFF. The CDR3 DNA reads as TGTGCCAGCAGTTTACTAGCGGGGAGAAGCTCCTACAATGAGCAGTTCTTC.

This clone was detected only a few times. Just one base apart from a much larger clone, this may be a read error. This rearrangement joins TRBV30 to TRBJ2-7; the D gene is possibly TRBD2 (5 bases). The CDR3 is made up of 13 amino acids. Germline-derived CDR1 and CDR2 are GTSNPN and SVGIG (reference sequence). The CDR3 protein is CAWSVPEGHEQCF. The CDR3 DNA is TGTGCCTGGAGTGTCCCTGAGGGTCACGAGCAGTGCTTC. Supplemented by reference TRBV30 and TRBJ2-7, the full variable domain reads SQTIHQWPATLVQPVGSPLSLECTVEGTSNPNLYWYRQAAGRGLQLLFYSVGIGQISSEVPQNLSASRPQDRQFILSSKKLLLSDSGFYLCAWSVPEGHEQCFGPGTRLTVT.

This clone has only a few counts. The genes are TRBV27 and TRBJ1-2; D might be TRBD1 (6 bases). Trimming took off 6 bases at V and 4 bases at J, with 9 bases between the two ends. The germline CDR1 and CDR2 sequences are MNHEY and SMNVEV (reference sequence). The CDR3 runs 12 residues. For the CDR3, the DNA is TGTGCCAGCAGAACAGGGAGCTATGGCTACACCTTC. It specifies CASRTGSYGYTF.

This clone has a handful of counts. V is TRBV30 and J is TRBJ1-2, with TRBD1 matching over 7 bases. The CDR3 is made up of 13 amino acids. Germline CDR1 GTSNPN, CDR2 SVGIG (reference sequence). V was pared by 4 bases and J by 14 bases, with 16 bases of the junction left unmatched. The DNA of the CDR3 is TGTGCCTGGACCGAAGGGGGCAGATCGGTTGTTACCTTC. This translates into CAWTEGGRSVVTF.

This clone was seen just once. The rearrangement links TRBV5-1 to TRBJ2-1, with D possibly called TRBD1 or TRBD2 (5 bases each). Germline CDR1 reads SGHRS; CDR2 reads YFSETQ. The V end lost 0 bases, the J end lost 6 bases, and 13 bases lay between the germline ends. CDR3 length equals 15 residues. In DNA, the CDR3 is TGCGCCAGCAGCTTGGCGACGGGACGGGGCAATGAGCAGTTCTTC. Translating it yields CASSLATGRGNEQFF.

J is TRBJ2-1 and V is TRBV28; maybe TRBD2 (6 bases). CDR1 and CDR2 from the germline V gene are MDHEN and SYDVKM. V lost 3 bases and J 7 bases, leaving 16 bases between the germline ends. CDR3 length: 15 amino acids. CDR3 coding DNA: TGTGCCAGCAGTTTGAGTTGGGGGGTACGGAATGAGCAGTTCTTC. Its protein product is CASSLSWGVRNEQFF.

This clone is termed medium-sized (0.01 to 0.1%). The chain carries TRBV4-3 and TRBJ2-7; D may be TRBD1 (5 bases). V was shortened by 0 bases and J by 6 bases, with 9 bases between the two germline ends. Germline V gene lookup returns CDR1 LGHNA and CDR2 YSLEER. CDR3 length: 13 residues. The CDR3 sequence: CASSQDWGVEQYF. The CDR3 DNA sequence: TGCGCCAGCAGCCAAGATTGGGGCGTCGAGCAGTACTTC.

This clone was recorded at least ten times. This sample includes further DNA sequences coding for the same CDR3. This sequence joins TRBV4-3 and TRBJ2-3; D remains unclear. Per germline, CDR1 LGHNA and CDR2 YSLEER. The CDR3 is 13 amino acids. The V end lost 0 bases, the J end lost 5 bases, and 6 bases lay between the germline ends. CDR3 in DNA: TGCGCCAGCAGCCAAGATTTGGGAGATACGCAGTATTTT. Amino acid sequence: CASSQDLGDTQYF.

Of note for this clone: This same CDR3 is encoded by further DNA sequences in the sample. The chain couples TRBV9 to TRBJ2-5; 9 bases fit TRBD1. Germline values: CDR1 SGDLS, CDR2 YYNGEE. CDR3 length equals 15 residues. Trimming removed 4 bases from V and 4 bases from J; junction bases left unmatched: 8. The CDR3 spells CASSPVQGAGETQYF. CDR3 in DNA: TGTGCCAGCAGCCCCGTACAGGGGGCAGGAGAGACCCAGTACTTC.

This chain connects TRBV20-1 to TRBJ1-4; D unclear. Trimming removed 6 bases from V and 5 bases from J, with 7 bases in between. Germline loops: CDR1 DFQATT, CDR2 SNEGSKA (reference sequence). The CDR3 runs 11 residues. CDR3 sequence: CSAEENEKLFF. The CDR3 DNA reads as TGCAGTGCGGAAGAAAATGAAAAACTGTTTTTT.

The chain is built from TRBV5-1 and TRBJ2-2, with TRBD2 matching over 9 bases. CDR1 is SGHRS, CDR2 YFSETQ, per germline. There are 17 residues in the CDR3. V lost 1 base to trimming and J lost 5 bases; unmatched junction nucleotides: 9. The CDR3 DNA sequence: TGCGCCAGCAGCTTGATTAGCGGGAGTGTGGGGACCGGGGAGCTGTTTTTT. As protein: CASSLISGSVGTGELFF.

The chain carries TRBV4-2 and TRBJ1-5, with D possibly TRBD1 on 5 matching bases. Trimming stripped 0 bases from V and 3 bases from J, with 12 bases between. The CDR3 spans 16 residues. The germline gives CDR1 LGHNA, CDR2 YNFKEQ. The CDR3 reads CASSQDGAGFNQPQHF. DNA for the CDR3: TGTGCCAGCAGCCAAGATGGGGCAGGGTTCAATCAGCCCCAGCATTTT.

There are many counts of this clone. The junction departs from germline at one end; a sequencing error may be responsible. Different DNA sequences within this sample yield the same CDR3. The chain carries TRBV2 and TRBJ2-2; D is uncertain. This CDR3 spans 12 amino acids. From germline, CDR1 is SNHLY and CDR2 FYNNEI. CDR3: CASSAEAGELFF. The CDR3 region has the DNA TGTGCCAGCAGCGCAGAGGCCGGAGAGCTGTTTTTT.

This clone was observed a few times. The chain is built from TRBV5-6 and TRBJ2-7, with 7 bases aligning to TRBD2. The V segment lost 2 bases and the J segment 2 bases; nucleotides outside the gene matches: 4. Germline V gene lookup returns CDR1 SGHDT and CDR2 YYEEEE. The CDR3 has 14 residues. The CDR3 spells CASSFLAGPYEQYF. CDR3 DNA: TGTGCCAGCAGCTTTTTAGCGGGTCCCTACGAGCAGTACTTC.

The chain has TRBV7-9 and TRBJ1-4; 8 bases map to TRBD1. Germline values: CDR1 SEHNR, CDR2 FQNEAQ (reference sequence). This CDR3 contains 14 residues. Trimming cost V 6 bases and J 3 bases; bases outside gene matches: 3. The CDR3 DNA follows: TGTGCCAGCAGACAGGGGGTGTCTAATGAAAAACTGTTTTTT. Its protein product is CASRQGVSNEKLFF.

Comment on this clone: An end of the junction does not agree with germline; a read error may underlie this. CDR3 loop: CAWRANAVRVDEALF. The DNA of the CDR3 is TGTGCCTGGAGAGCTAATGCGGTCCGGGTAGATGAAGCTCTCTTT. The chain recombines TRBV30 with TRBJ1-1; no firm D call. There are 15 residues in the CDR3. Germline lookup yields CDR1 GTSNPN and CDR2 SVGIG (reference sequence).

The V gene is TRBV14, the J gene TRBJ1-4; D remains ambiguous. Germline CDR1 SGHDN, CDR2 FVKESK. The length of the CDR3 is 14 residues. The V end lost 0 bases, the J end lost 10 bases, and 12 bases lay between the germline ends. CDR3 sequence: CASSQEYVGGKLFF. CDR3 sequence (DNA): TGTGCCAGCAGCCAAGAATATGTGGGTGGAAAACTGTTTTTT.

Concerning this clone: This is likely an artifact of a read error, given a far larger clone one base away. The sample holds other DNA sequences that translate to the same CDR3. The chain carries TRBV29-1 and TRBJ1-1; D not resolved. Germline lookup yields CDR1 SQVTM and CDR2 ANQGSEA. V gave up 6 bases and J gave up 0 bases, with 14 bases separating them. The CDR3 contains 14 residues. The CDR3 region has the DNA TGCAGCGTCGATCTGGGAAACATGAACACTGAAGCTTTCTTT. Protein: CSVDLGNMNTEAFF.

As DNA, the CDR3 is TGTGCCAGCAGCACCGGGACATCAGACGGCTACACCTTC. Its protein is CASSTGTSDGYTF. The J gene is TRBJ1-2, the V gene TRBV28; possible D gene TRBD1, 6 bases. V lost 6 bases, J lost 8 bases, and 16 bases lay in between. The germline V gene encodes CDR1 MDHEN and CDR2 SYDVKM. This CDR3 is 13 amino acids long.

This clone has only a few counts. The chain combines TRBV5-6 with TRBJ2-7, with 9 bases matching TRBD2. From germline, CDR1 is SGHDT and CDR2 YYEEEE. This CDR3 has 12 amino acids. The ends lost 2 bases at V and 6 bases at J; junction bases unmatched: 0. CDR3 loop: CASSFSGSEQYF. CDR3 DNA sequence: TGTGCCAGCAGCTTTAGCGGGAGCGAGCAGTACTTC.

The CDR3 protein is CASSKRQRERGTDTQYF. The CDR3 coding sequence is TGTGCCAGCAGCAAAAGGCAGCGGGAGCGGGGCACAGATACGCAGTATTTT. The rearrangement joins TRBV21-1 to TRBJ2-3; the D call of TRBD2 is as the table states it, not checked on the DNA. TRBV21-1 is a pseudogene. The length of the CDR3 is 17 residues.